The rows below give T cell receptor beta chains drawn from one sample of a study of cytomegalovirus exposure and HLA in healthy donors. Some clones are missing from TCRdb's copy, which holds only in-frame ones; the method was immunoSEQ multiplex PCR. The sample includes 65,000 to 85,000 clones, 86% of them seen just once. Source material: PBMCs. These receptors were collected from a woman aged 30 to 39 in good health and CMV-seronegative. CDR3s include the opening cysteine and the closing phenylalanine or tryptophan. The D gene is left open where the match is weak. Some rows mark clone size as missing; the rest say once, few, many or name a class of expanded clone.

V: TRBV14; D: TRBD1; J: TRBJ1-1; size: .; CDR3: CASSRTGGVGTEAFF; DNA: TGTGCCAGCAGCCGCACAGGGGGCGTGGGCACTGAAGCTTTCTTT
V: TRBV29-1; D: TRBD2; J: TRBJ2-3; size: .; CDR3: CSGTSGVTDTQYF; DNA: TGCAGCGGGACTAGCGGGGTCACAGATACGCAGTATTTT
V: TRBV6-4; D: .; J: TRBJ2-1; size: .; CDR3: CASSTSAESNEQFF; DNA: TGTGCCAGCAGCACTAGTGCGGAAAGCAATGAGCAGTTCTTC
V: TRBV28; D: .; J: TRBJ1-2; size: .; CDR3: CASRGVYGYTF; DNA: TGTGCCAGCCGGGGAGTCTATGGCTACACCTTC
V: TRBV5-6; D: .; J: TRBJ2-7; size: few; CDR3: CASSHGSNYEQYF; DNA: TGTGCCAGCAGCCACGGTTCCAACTACGAGCAGTACTTC
V: TRBV27; D: TRBD1; J: TRBJ1-2; size: .; CDR3: CASRRVIQGAVGYTF; DNA: TGTGCCAGCAGACGGGTGATACAGGGGGCGGTGGGCTACACCTTC
V: TRBV4-3; D: .; J: TRBJ1-1; size: .; CDR3: CASSYLGVGTEAFF; DNA: TGCGCCAGCAGCTACTTAGGGGTGGGCACTGAAGCTTTCTTT
V: TRBV5-1; D: .; J: TRBJ1-2; size: .; CDR3: CASSSDSPNYGYTF; DNA: TGCGCCAGCAGCTCGGACAGTCCTAACTATGGCTACACCTTC
V: TRBV10-3; D: TRBD1; J: TRBJ2-7; size: once; CDR3: CAIRGQGFYEQYF; DNA: TGTGCCATCAGGGGACAGGGATTTTACGAGCAGTACTTC
V: TRBV7-6; D: TRBD2; J: TRBJ2-7; size: .; CDR3: CASSPTGTSGSAQYF; DNA: TGTGCCAGCAGCCCCACCGGGACTAGCGGGAGTGCGCAGTACTTC
V: TRBV19; D: TRBD1; J: TRBJ1-5; size: .; CDR3: CASSGTAVYQPQHF; DNA: TGTGCCAGTAGTGGGACAGCGGTGTACCAGCCCCAGCATTTT
V: TRBV6-4; D: TRBD1; J: TRBJ2-3; size: .; CDR3: CASSDTGGGTDTQYF; DNA: TGTGCCAGCAGCGATACAGGGGGCGGAACAGATACGCAGTATTTT
V: TRBV19; D: .; J: TRBJ2-7; size: once; CDR3: CASKRVQSSYEQYF; DNA: TGTGCCAGTAAGAGGGTTCAAAGCTCCTACGAGCAGTACTTC
V: TRBV7-8; D: TRBD1; J: TRBJ1-1; size: few; CDR3: CASSLSGGRWANTEAFF; DNA: TGTGCCAGCAGCTTGTCAGGGGGCAGGTGGGCGAACACTGAAGCTTTCTTT
V: TRBV27; D: .; J: TRBJ1-5; size: .; CDR3: CASRELQGYNQPQHF; DNA: TGTGCCAGCAGAGAACTACAGGGTTACAATCAGCCCCAGCATTTT
V: TRBV4-1; D: TRBD2; J: TRBJ2-7; size: .; CDR3: CASSQGRASGNYEQYF; DNA: TGCGCCAGCAGCCAAGGGAGGGCTAGCGGGAACTACGAGCAGTACTTC
V: TRBV6-5; D: TRBD1; J: TRBJ2-5; size: few; CDR3: CASSYSTGGAETQYF; DNA: TGTGCCAGCAGTTACTCGACAGGGGGAGCGGAGACCCAGTACTTC
V: TRBV11-3; D: TRBD1; J: TRBJ1-1; size: .; CDR3: CASSRGDRGTEAFF; DNA: TGTGCCAGCAGCCGGGGGGACAGGGGCACTGAAGCTTTCTTT
V: TRBV6-1; D: .; J: TRBJ2-7; size: few; CDR3: CASSEWGAQYF; DNA: TGTGCCAGCAGTGAGTGGGGAGCGCAGTACTTC
V: TRBV11-2; D: TRBD2; J: TRBJ2-2; size: once; CDR3: CASSQTSFGELFF; DNA: TGTGCCAGCAGCCAGACTAGCTTCGGGGAGCTGTTTTTT
V: TRBV5-1; D: TRBD1; J: TRBJ1-2; size: .; CDR3: CASSGTGEDLYGYTF; DNA: TGCGCCAGCAGCGGGACAGGGGAAGACCTCTATGGCTACACCTTC
V: TRBV11-2; D: .; J: TRBJ2-2; size: once; CDR3: CASSISSWAGELFF; DNA: TGTGCCAGCAGCATTAGTAGCTGGGCCGGGGAGCTGTTTTTT
V: TRBV10-3; D: .; J: TRBJ2-3; size: .; CDR3: CAIREVGTDTQYF; DNA: TGTGCCATCCGCGAGGTAGGCACAGATACGCAGTATTTT
V: TRBV6-1; D: TRBD2; J: TRBJ2-1; size: once; CDR3: CASSPTSGSYNEQFF; DNA: TGTGCCAGCAGCCCTACTAGCGGGAGCTACAATGAGCAGTTCTTC
V: TRBV5-1; D: TRBD1; J: TRBJ1-5; size: .; CDR3: CASSLAKQGASNQPQHF; DNA: TGCGCCAGCAGCTTGGCCAAACAGGGGGCAAGCAATCAGCCCCAGCATTTT
V: TRBV6-1; D: TRBD2; J: TRBJ2-3; size: .; CDR3: CASRTSGSADTQYF; DNA: TGTGCCAGCAGGACTAGCGGGAGCGCAGATACGCAGTATTTT